The 22 T cell receptor beta chains reported below all come from one sample, sequenced in a study of OX40 agonist ivuxolimab in advanced cancers. TCRdb keeps only in-frame clones here, not all; method: immunoSEQ multiplex PCR. Altogether about 53,000 clones are present, 84% being singletons, with the ten largest covering about 13%. This material consisted of CD4+ or CD8+ T cells sorted from blood, taken in a trial of the OX40 agonist ivuxolimab. Receptor source: an adult with an advanced solid tumor such as melanoma, head and neck, liver or kidney cancer.

The chain couples TRBV7-7 to TRBJ2-1; 11 bases are shared with TRBD2. The CDR3 has 20 residues. CDR1 and CDR2 from the germline V gene are SSHAT and FNYEAQ (reference sequence). V lost 1 base and J lost 5; bases outside the gene matches: 16. The CDR3 region has the DNA TGTGCCAGCAGCTTAGGGAGGTGGACTAGCGGGCTTCGGGGAGACAATGAGCAGTTCTTC. It yields the protein CASSLGRWTSGLRGDNEQFF.

The V and J genes are TRBV27 and TRBJ1-2, with 8 bases aligning to TRBD1. CDR3 size: 15 residues. Looked up from germline, CDR1 is MNHEY and CDR2 is SMNVEV (reference sequence). V shed 5 bases and J 2 bases; nucleotides not matched to a gene: 7. The CDR3 nucleotides are TGTGCCAGCAGTGCCGCCGGGACAGGCAACTATGGCTACACCTTC. Translation gives CASSAAGTGNYGYTF.

J is TRBJ2-3 and V is TRBV5-1; D might be TRBD1 or TRBD2, each matching 5 bases. Germline V gene lookup returns CDR1 SGHRS and CDR2 YFSETQ. V lost 0 bases and J 3 bases, leaving 11 bases between the germline ends. The CDR3 is made up of 15 amino acids. CDR3 nucleotides: TGCGCCAGCAGCTTGGCCGGGGACCGAACAGATACGCAGTATTTT. Encoded protein: CASSLAGDRTDTQYF.

This rearrangement joins TRBV27 to TRBJ1-5; a possible D gene is TRBD1 (5 bases). There are 18 residues in the CDR3. Trimming removed 3 bases at V and 3 bases at J, with 21 bases between. Germline CDR1 MNHEY, CDR2 SMNVEV (reference sequence). CDR3 region: CASSLGRGVDPINQPQHF. In DNA form, the CDR3 reads TGTGCCAGCAGTTTGGGTCGGGGGGTGGATCCAATCAATCAGCCCCAGCATTTT.

The chain uses TRBV29-1 and TRBJ2-7, with TRBD1 matching 8 bases. V shed 6 bases, J shed 3 bases, and the junction held 10 bases outside the gene matches. CDR1 and CDR2 from the germline V gene are SQVTM and ANQGSEA. The CDR3 length is 14 residues. The CDR3, as DNA: TGCAGCGTCGCCCTCGGACAGGGAGGCTACGAGCAGTACTTC. This sequence encodes CSVALGQGGYEQYF.

The rearrangement links TRBV6-5 to TRBJ2-7; the D gene is possibly TRBD1 (6 bases). Germline V lookup: CDR1 MNHEY, CDR2 SVGAGI. The CDR3 length is 14 residues. The germline V and J ends were trimmed by 6 bases and 3 bases, with 15 bases remaining between them. DNA of the CDR3: TGTGCCAGCAGACACCAAACAGGGCTCTACGAGCAGTACTTC. Translation gives CASRHQTGLYEQYF.

The J gene is TRBJ2-7, the V gene TRBV5-1; TRBD1 agrees at 10 bases. This CDR3 is 16 amino acids long. J lost 2 bases, V lost 1 base, and 6 bases had no gene match. Germline loops: CDR1 SGHRS, CDR2 YFSETQ. The CDR3 sequence: CASSLMGQGIPYEQYF. The CDR3 nucleotides read TGCGCCAGCAGCTTGATGGGACAGGGGATACCCTACGAGCAGTACTTC.

The chain links TRBV7-2 to TRBJ1-5; D gene ambiguous. V lost 1 base, J lost 3 bases, and 10 bases lay in between. Germline CDR1 is SGHTA and CDR2 is FQGNSA. The CDR3 is 15 residues long. The CDR3 nucleotides are TGTGCCAGCAGCTTAGAGTGGAGTACCAATCAGCCCCAGCATTTT. This sequence encodes CASSLEWSTNQPQHF.

The J gene is TRBJ2-2, the V gene TRBV18; D call uncertain. Per the germline V gene, CDR1 is KGHSH and CDR2 is LQKENI. The CDR3 contains 13 residues. Trimming took 6 bases from V and 5 from J, leaving 10 bases between them. The DNA of the CDR3 is TGTGCCAGCTCTCTGACTCTTACCGGGGAGCTGTTTTTT. This translates into CASSLTLTGELFF.

The chain employs TRBV18 and TRBJ1-5, with no clear D. This CDR3 has 14 amino acids. Germline V lookup: CDR1 KGHSH, CDR2 LQKENI. Trimming took off 2 bases at V and 4 bases at J, with 9 bases between the two ends. The CDR3 nucleotides are TGTGCCAGCTCACCAAAGGAGGGAAATCAGCCCCAGCATTTT. Translation: CASSPKEGNQPQHF.

V usage is TRBV21-1 and J usage is TRBJ2-7; the table's D call of TRBD2 was not tested on the DNA. TRBV21-1 is described as a pseudogene. The CDR3 extends over 14 amino acids. CDR3 in amino acids: CASSKLAGDNEQYF. As DNA, the CDR3 is TGTGCCAGCAGCAAACTAGCGGGAGACAACGAGCAGTACTTC.

The chain joins TRBV6-6 to TRBJ1-1, with TRBD1 matching over 7 bases. The CDR3 covers 14 residues. V was pared by 6 bases and J by 4 bases, with 8 bases of the junction left unmatched. Germline CDR1 and CDR2: MNHNY and SVGAGI (reference sequence). CDR3 nucleotide sequence: TGTGCCAGCAGCTACAGGGGTTCGGGCACTGAAGCTTTCTTT. Its protein product is CASSYRGSGTEAFF.

The table lists this clone with a count of one. The chain carries TRBV2 and TRBJ2-1, with a possible D match to TRBD2 (7 bases). Germline V gene data show CDR1 as SNHLY and CDR2 as FYNNEI. The CDR3 is made up of 15 amino acids. Trimming pared 5 bases from V and 6 bases from J, leaving 17 bases between. The CDR3 reads CASSRDYGGPNEQFF. The CDR3 nucleotides are TGTGCCAGCAGTCGGGACTATGGGGGCCCCAATGAGCAGTTCTTC.

V gene TRBV29-1 combines with J gene TRBJ1-4; D not resolved. The germline V gene encodes CDR1 SQVTM and CDR2 ANQGSEA. Deletions cut 4 bases from V and 7 bases from J, with 7 bases between. The CDR3 extends over 11 amino acids. The CDR3 spells CSVADREKLFF. As DNA, the CDR3 is TGCAGCGTTGCAGATCGTGAAAAACTGTTTTTT.

The chain employs TRBV6-4 and TRBJ1-5; no clear D gene. CDR1 and CDR2 (germline): MRHNA, SNTAGT. V was shortened by 5 bases and J by 5 bases, with 10 bases between the two germline ends. The CDR3 totals 13 residues. CDR3 sequence: CASSLDSYQPQHF. The CDR3 DNA is TGTGCCAGCAGTTTGGACTCCTATCAGCCCCAGCATTTT.

The chain links TRBV7-9 to TRBJ1-2; D remains unclear. The CDR3 consists of 12 residues. V gave up 5 bases and J gave up 4 bases, with 8 bases separating them. CDR1 is SEHNR, CDR2 FQNEAQ, per germline (reference sequence). Written as DNA, the CDR3 is TGTGCCAGCAGCCTGACGGTCTATGGCTACACCTTC. Its translation is CASSLTVYGYTF.

Only one count was recorded for this clone. The rearrangement joins TRBV18 to TRBJ2-7; D unclear. Germline V gene sequence: CDR1 KGHSH, CDR2 LQKENI. Trimming stripped 2 bases from V and 2 bases from J, with 7 bases between. The CDR3 spans 13 residues. In nucleotides, the CDR3 is TGTGCCAGCTCACCAGGGCCCCCCTACGAGCAGTACTTC. Translation: CASSPGPPYEQYF. Filled out from reference TRBV18 and TRBJ2-7, the complete variable domain reads NAGVMQNPRHLVRRRGQEARLRCSPMKGHSHVYWYRQLPEEGLKFMVYLQKENIIDESGMPKERFSAEFPKEGPSILRIQQVVRGDSAAYFCASSPGPPYEQYFGPGTRLTVT.

The V call is TRBV21-1, the J call TRBJ2-1; TRBD2 is the table's D call and was not checked against the DNA. TRBV21-1 is listed as a pseudogene. CDR3 length: 14 residues. This chain's CDR3 is CASSTAPRGNEQFF. Here the CDR3 DNA reads TGTGCCAGCAGCACCGCGCCCAGAGGCAATGAGCAGTTCTTC.

The rearrangement uses TRBV2 and TRBJ1-2, with D possibly matching TRBD1 (5 bases). The CDR3 sequence is 14 residues long. V shed 6 bases and J shed 4 bases, with 15 bases lying between them. Germline values: CDR1 SNHLY, CDR2 FYNNEI. Here the CDR3 reads CASRAGTDLYGYTF. For the CDR3, the DNA is TGTGCCAGCAGAGCCGGGACCGACCTCTATGGCTACACCTTC.

The rearrangement joins TRBV23-1 to TRBJ2-1; D is tentatively TRBD1 or TRBD2 (5 bases each). TRBV23-1 is known as an ORF, though its function is uncertain. V was trimmed by 6 bases and J by 11 bases, leaving 11 bases between them. The CDR3 covers 11 residues. The CDR3 DNA sequence: TGCGCCAGCAGACTCCGGGACCAGCAGTTCTTC. Translated: CASRLRDQQFF.

CDR3 protein: CASSLSSGERNTIYF. In DNA form, the CDR3 reads TGTGCCAGCAGTTTATCGTCTGGGGAGAGAAACACCATATATTTT. The rearrangement joins TRBV28 to TRBJ1-3; no clear D gene. Germline loops: CDR1 MDHEN, CDR2 SYDVKM. The CDR3 length is 15 residues. Trimming left V 1 base short and J 5 bases short, with 12 bases between.

The genes are TRBV9 and TRBJ1-6, with D possibly matching TRBD1 (5 bases). V lost 4 bases and J 11 bases, leaving 19 bases between the germline ends. CDR1 is SGDLS and CDR2 is YYNGEE in the germline V gene. The CDR3 consists of 15 residues. CDR3 sequence: CASSPRDRGGAPLHF. The CDR3 DNA reads TGTGCCAGCAGCCCCCGGGACCGCGGGGGAGCACCCCTCCACTTT.